The source of this T cell receptor (beta chain) is a study of cytomegalovirus exposure and HLA in healthy donors. Findings and limits, study-wide: Using the classifier, cytomegalovirus status was reportedly diagnosed with high specificity and sensitivity.

This clone was seen a few times. As yet, its antigen is unknown. The CDR3 sequence is 15 residues long. Germline V lookup: CDR1 MNHNY, CDR2 SVGAGI (reference sequence). V lost 4 bases to trimming and J lost 4 bases, with 11 bases between them. The PCR was carried out with 60 Vbeta primers and 13 Jbeta primers. Profiling relied on immunoSEQ multiplex PCR, and the TCRdb table lists in-frame clones only, not all of them. The data contain about 170,000 clones, approximately 81% of them singletons. This TCR came from a young man in good health and CMV-seropositive. The sequencing input was PBMCs. The rearrangement uses TRBV6-6 and TRBJ2-6; perhaps TRBD1 as D (6 bases). The CDR3 coding sequence is TGTGCCAGCAGTTTTGAGGGGGTCGGGGCCAACGTCCTGACTTTC. Encoded protein: CASSFEGVGANVLTF.